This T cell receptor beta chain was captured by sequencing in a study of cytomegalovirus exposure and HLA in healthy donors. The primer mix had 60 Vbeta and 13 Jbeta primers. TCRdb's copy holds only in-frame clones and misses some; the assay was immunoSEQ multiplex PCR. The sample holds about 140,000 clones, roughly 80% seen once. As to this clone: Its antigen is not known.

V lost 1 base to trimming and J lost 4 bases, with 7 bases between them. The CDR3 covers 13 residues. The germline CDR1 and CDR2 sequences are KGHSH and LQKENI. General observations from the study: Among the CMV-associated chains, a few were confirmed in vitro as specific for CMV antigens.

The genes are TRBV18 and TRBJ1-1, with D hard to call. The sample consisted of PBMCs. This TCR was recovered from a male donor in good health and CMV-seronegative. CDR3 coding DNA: TGTGCCAGCTCACCACTTGAGGGCACTGAAGCTTTCTTT. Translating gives CASSPLEGTEAFF.